The next 5 T cell receptor beta chains were all read from a single sample in a study of tissue T cells after allogeneic stem cell transplantation (dated 2022 in TCRdb). Libraries were made using the immunoSEQ multiplex PCR assay. TCRdb took this table from immuneACCESS and kept in-frame rearrangements with V and J called. Such tables lack part of the clones; where checked against another copy, unresolved V genes explain under half of the gap, and the rest is unexplained. Within this sample are roughly 6,100 clones, with roughly two thirds of them counted one time only. The top ten clonotypes cover roughly 7% of the sample. This sample's time point label indicates: human tissue collected at research (rapid) autopsy. The sample here was tissue from the rectum, taken at autopsy. The source is a woman aged 18-50 years with breast cancer.

This chain connects TRBV5-1 to TRBJ1-1, with D possibly being TRBD1 (6 bases). Germline V gives CDR1 SGHRS, CDR2 YFSETQ. CDR3 length: 16 residues. The germline V and J ends were trimmed by 7 bases and 0 bases, with 19 bases remaining between them. The CDR3 reads CASGRGGSYMNTEAFF. CDR3 nucleotide sequence: TGCGCCAGCGGAAGAGGGGGTAGCTATATGAACACTGAAGCTTTCTTT.

The chain carries TRBV20-1 and TRBJ1-1, with D maybe TRBD1 (5 bases). The V end lost 6 bases, the J end lost 11 bases, and 16 bases lay between the germline ends. Germline CDR1 DFQATT, CDR2 SNEGSKA (reference sequence). This CDR3 is built from 11 residues. CDR3 in DNA: TGCAGTGCCCCGAATGGGGGAGCGGCTTTCTTT. This translates into CSAPNGGAAFF.

This chain joins TRBV5-5 and TRBJ2-7, with D hard to call. Germline CDR1 SGHKS, CDR2 YYEKEE (reference sequence). V lost 2 bases and J lost 5, with 5 bases in between. There are 11 residues in the CDR3. DNA of the CDR3: TGTGCCAGCAGCTTCCTGGACGAGCAGTACTTC. Its protein is CASSFLDEQYF.

Comment on this clone: Other DNA sequences in the same sample also yield this CDR3. V usage is TRBV5-1 and J usage is TRBJ2-5; 10 bases match TRBD1. The CDR3 sequence is 17 residues long. V shed 0 bases, J shed 1 base, and the junction held 6 bases outside the gene matches. Germline assignment: CDR1 SGHRS and CDR2 YFSETQ. Written as DNA, the CDR3 is TGCGCCAGCAGCTTGGCCGGGACAGGGGACGGCCAAGAGACCCAGTACTTC. Its translation is CASSLAGTGDGQETQYF.

V usage is TRBV19 and J usage is TRBJ1-4; no clear D. Germline V CDR1 and CDR2: LNHDA, SQIVND (reference sequence). The CDR3 spans 14 residues. The germline V and J ends were trimmed by 4 bases and 5 bases, with 11 bases remaining between them. CDR3 nucleotide sequence: TGTGCCAGTAGTACATGGACCGAGAATGAAAAACTGTTTTTT. Residues: CASSTWTENEKLFF.